This T cell receptor (beta chain) was captured by sequencing in a study of blood T cell repertoires in COVID-19. About the study: Samples taken during acute and convalescent COVID-19 were collected in the United States, Italy and Spain. T cells, B-cell-depleted T cells, or PBMCs provided the cDNA or gDNA that served as material.

Trimming pared 11 bases from V and 4 bases from J, leaving 15 bases between. Germline CDR1 is MNHEY and CDR2 is SVGAGI. The CDR3 totals 14 residues. The data were produced by immunoSEQ multiplex PCR, yet TCRdb's version contains in-frame clones alone and is incomplete. The sample yields fewer than 500,000 clones, around 87% seen once. Sequencing used PBMCs or T cells enriched from blood (not recorded which). The source is a man aged 25-45 years who had recovered from COVID-19. The gene calls are TRBV6-5 and TRBJ2-6; tentatively, D is TRBD1 (6 bases). The CDR3 nucleotides read TGTGCCTCTCAAGGGGGTTTCGGGGCCAACGTCCTGACTTTC. Its translation is CASQGGFGANVLTF.